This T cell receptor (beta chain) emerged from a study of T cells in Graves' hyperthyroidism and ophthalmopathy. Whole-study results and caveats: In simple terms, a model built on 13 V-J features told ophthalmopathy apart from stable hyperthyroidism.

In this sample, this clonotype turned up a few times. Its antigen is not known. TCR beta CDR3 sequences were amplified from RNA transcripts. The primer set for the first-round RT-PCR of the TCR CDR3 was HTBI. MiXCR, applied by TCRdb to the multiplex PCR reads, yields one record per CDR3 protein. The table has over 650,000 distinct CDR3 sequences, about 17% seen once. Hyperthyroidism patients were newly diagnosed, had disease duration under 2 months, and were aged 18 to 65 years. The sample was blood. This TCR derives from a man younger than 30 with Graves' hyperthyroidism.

Here the CDR3 DNA reads TGTGCCAGCTCACCACCCCTGGGACTCCAAGAGACCCAGTACTTC. This gives the protein CASSPPLGLQETQYF. This chain links TRBV18 with TRBJ2-5, with a tentative D call TRBD2 (6 bases). The germline V gene encodes CDR1 KGHSH and CDR2 LQKENI. The V and J ends lost 0 bases and 1 base respectively, with 9 bases between them. CDR3 length: 15 amino acids.